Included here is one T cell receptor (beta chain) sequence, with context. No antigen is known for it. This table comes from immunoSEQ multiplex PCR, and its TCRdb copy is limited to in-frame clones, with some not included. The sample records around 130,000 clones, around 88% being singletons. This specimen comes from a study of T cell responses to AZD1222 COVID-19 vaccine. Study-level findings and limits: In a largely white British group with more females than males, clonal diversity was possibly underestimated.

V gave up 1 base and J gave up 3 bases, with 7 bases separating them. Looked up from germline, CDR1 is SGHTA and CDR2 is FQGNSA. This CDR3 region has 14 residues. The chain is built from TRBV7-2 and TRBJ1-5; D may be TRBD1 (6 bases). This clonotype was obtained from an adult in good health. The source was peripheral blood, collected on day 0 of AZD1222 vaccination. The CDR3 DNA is TGTGCCAGCAGCTTAGGGACAGTCAATCAGCCCCAGCATTTT. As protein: CASSLGTVNQPQHF.